This TCR beta chain is from a study of shared clonotypes between healthy human individuals. Study-wide results and limits: Relative to their counterparts shared across all four donors, non-shared clonotypes exhibited diminished generation probabilities.

Concerning this clone: The antigen is undetermined.

Germline V gene lookup returns CDR1 SGHKS and CDR2 YYEKEE (reference sequence). V was trimmed by 2 bases and J by 0 bases, leaving 12 bases between them. CDR3 length: 16 residues. For sorted subsets, approximately 200 ng DNA per replicate equaled roughly 29,000 T cell genomes. TCRdb's copy holds only in-frame clones and misses some; the assay was immunoSEQ multiplex PCR. The sample comprises about 1.1 million clones, 60% to 80% of which are singletons, and 0.89% rests with the top ten. The donor population consisted of healthy HIV-negative adults with no recent acute infections or vaccinations. CD4+ cells underwent separation, giving CD45RA+ naive and CD45RA-negative memory subsets.

Sequencing used memory CD4+ T cells from PBMCs. The sample's subset: CD45RA-negative fraction. V and J are TRBV5-5 and TRBJ1-5; perhaps TRBD1 as D (5 bases). This TCR was recovered from a young man in good health. Some clones in this sample may be carry-over from other donors' samples. The CDR3 loop reads CASSFRALYSNQPQHF. CDR3 sequence (DNA): TGTGCCAGCAGCTTCAGGGCCCTTTATAGCAATCAGCCCCAGCATTTT.